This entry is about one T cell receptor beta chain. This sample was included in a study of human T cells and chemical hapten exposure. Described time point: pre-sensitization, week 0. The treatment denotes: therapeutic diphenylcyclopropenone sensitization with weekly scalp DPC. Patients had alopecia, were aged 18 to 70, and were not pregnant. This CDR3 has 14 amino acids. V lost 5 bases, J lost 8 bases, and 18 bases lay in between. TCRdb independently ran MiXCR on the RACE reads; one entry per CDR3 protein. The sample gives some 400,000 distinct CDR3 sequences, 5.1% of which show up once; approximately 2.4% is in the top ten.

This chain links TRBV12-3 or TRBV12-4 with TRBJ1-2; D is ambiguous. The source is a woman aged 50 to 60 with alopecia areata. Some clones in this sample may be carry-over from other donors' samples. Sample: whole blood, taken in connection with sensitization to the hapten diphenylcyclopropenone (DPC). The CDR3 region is CASSEGSTFGGYTF. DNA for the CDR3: TGTGCCAGCAGTGAAGGTTCCACTTTCGGGGGCTACACCTTC.